The sequence of this T cell receptor (beta chain) was determined in a study of T cell responses to AZD1222 COVID-19 vaccine (dated by TCRdb to the early 2020s). Study-wide context: Because spike-specific TCR depth and breadth did not differ between the two schedules, AZD1222 recipients who got a second dose at roughly 4 weeks were pooled with those who got a second dose at roughly 12 weeks. TCR sequencing covered over 230 trial participants: 207 given two doses of AZD1222 and 26 given two doses of MenACWY control vaccine. Enrollment into the trials was organized by age into subgroups of 18-55, 56-69 and 70-plus years, and those subgroups contained 148, 28 and 57 TCR-sequenced participants, respectively. The paper as a whole reports these results and caveats: Participants were mostly white British and included more females than males, and it was suggested by the authors that clonal diversity may have been underestimated. Only five or six AZD1222 recipients were SARS-CoV-2 seropositive at baseline, limiting conclusions about previously exposed vaccinees. Reportedly, close to half of the unique spike-specific TCRs recognized epitopes lying outside the regions that are mutated in the B.1.351 and B.1.1.7 variants. In the small 56-69-year group, the increase in depth fell short of significance, most likely because of low power. Spike-specific TCR breadth and depth rose significantly after two AZD1222 doses compared with day 0 and with MenACWY recipients. Because no samples from the day 14 peak response were available, repertoires could be characterized only after the peak T cell response. The vaccine-associated CD4 TCRs covered the entire spike protein, and the dominant responses fell in regions 160-218 and 743-854.

The CDR3 regions of human TCRbeta chains were subjected to immunosequencing. For the original study's pipeline: Repertoire TCRs were matched against a reference library of SARS-CoV-2-specific TCRs generated with the MIRA antigen-specificity platform. Breadth was defined as the fraction of unique TCRs that were SARS-CoV-2-associated. Depth was defined as the fraction of total T cells that were SARS-CoV-2-associated. Using the MIRA data, each spike-specific TCR was assigned both to the spike region to which the TCR was reactive and to a CD4 or CD8 class. Log10-transformed breadth and depth values were compared by one-way ANOVA with Sidak's multiple comparisons tests. Sourced from immuneACCESS, this table was stored by TCRdb with only in-frame sequences that have V and J called. A share of the clones is absent; for the studies checked, an unresolved V gene accounts for under half, and the remainder has no known explanation. V, J and clone size are those of that table, while D and trimming were read from the DNA. The sample yields around 130,000 clones; more than 85% were counted once. The biggest ten clones account for 2.5% to 4% of the sample.

The CDR3 sequence holds 14 residues, the cysteine and phenylalanine included. Of all the DNA, just the CDR3 is kept, 42 bases in frame from base 1. V is cut by 3 bases and J by 2 bases, and the space between the germline ends is 10 bases. The germline V gene yields MDHEN for CDR1 and SYDVKM for CDR2. The sample's time point label, in plain terms: baseline before first vaccination. Vaccinee samples were obtained from the UK trials COV001 and COV002, which included a single-blind randomized controlled phase 2/3 trial of AZD1222 (ChAdOx1 nCoV-19) in healthy adults. For TCRbeta chain sequencing, PBMC samples were collected from trial participants at day 0 and at day 28 after the second dose. About this clone itself: Which antigen it targets is not known. The record has no base qualities; no much larger clone is one base away.

The sample consisted of peripheral blood, taken on day 0 of AZD1222 vaccination. The V gene is TRBV28 and the J gene is TRBJ1-2; the D gene is perhaps TRBD1, on 6 matching bases. This TCR was recovered from an adult in good health. Read as DNA, the sequence is TGTGCCAGCAGTTTTGACAGGCTCAACTATGGCTACACCTTC. It is translated as CASSFDRLNYGYTF.